A single sample is the source of the 5 T cell receptor beta chains below, sequenced in a study of T cell clonality in common variable immunodeficiency. The assay was immunoSEQ multiplex PCR, and TCRdb's table has in-frame clones only and misses some. Altogether some 43,000 clones were found in the sample, and no singletons occur. The sequencing sample was made of peripheral blood mononuclear cells. These receptors were collected from a person aged 18 to 70 in good health.

This clone showed up many times. Sequencing ends 3 residues short of the CDR3 end; the germline J gene provides the rest. The rearrangement links TRBV20-1 to TRBJ2-1; 13 positions agree with TRBD2. V was clipped by 5 bases and J by 7 bases; unmatched bases: 11. Germline V gives CDR1 DFQATT, CDR2 SNEGSKA (reference sequence). This CDR3 is 16 amino acids long. CDR3 bases read: TGCAGTGCTCCAAGGGGGGGACTAGCGGGGTTTAATGAG. Translated, it gives CSAPRGGLAGFNE. The CDR3 in its entirety is CSAPRGGLAGFNEQFF.

In its sample, this clone was seen many times. The read gets to within 3 residues of the CDR3 end, and the germline J gene fills in the rest. The genes are TRBV5-1 and TRBJ1-1; TRBD1 matches at 7 bases. This CDR3 is 15 amino acids long. Germline CDR1 is SGHRS and CDR2 is YFSETQ. J gave up 4 bases and V 0 bases, and 6 bases lay outside the gene matches. The sequenced part of the CDR3 DNA is TGCGCCAGCAGCTTGGAGGGGGCGGTGGGCACTGAA. Translated, it gives CASSLEGAVGTE. The whole CDR3 is CASSLEGAVGTEAFF.

This clone showed up many times. Sequence at one end of the junction differs from germline and may be a read error. The sequence runs out 3 residues before the end of the CDR3; the remainder is reconstructed from the germline J gene. The rearrangement uses TRBV18 and TRBJ2-1, with a possible D match to TRBD1 (5 bases). This CDR3 spans 16 amino acids. Per germline, CDR1 KGHSH and CDR2 LQKENI. The sequenced CDR3 bases are TGTGCCAGCTCACCCCGGTGGCAGGGTCCCTATAATGAG. This gives the protein CASSPRWQGPYNE. The whole CDR3 reads CASSPRWQGPYNEQFF.

This clone has at least ten counts. The CDR3 end lies 3 residues beyond the end of the read and is filled in from the germline J gene. This sequence joins TRBV20-1 and TRBJ2-2; no definite D call. Germline CDR1 and CDR2: DFQATT and SNEGSKA (reference sequence). The CDR3 totals 14 residues. The germline V and J ends were trimmed by 0 bases and 5 bases, with 10 bases remaining between them. CDR3 DNA (partial): TGCAGTGCTAGAGATCAGGTCCAGACCGGGGAG. It is translated as CSARDQVQTGE. The whole CDR3 reads CSARDQVQTGELFF.

In this sample, this clone turned up many times. The junction departs from germline at one end; a sequencing error may be responsible. The read terminates 3 residues ahead of where the CDR3 ends, so the germline J gene completes it. V gene TRBV4-2 combines with J gene TRBJ2-6, with a tentative D call TRBD1 (5 bases). The CDR3 is 16 amino acids. Germline values: CDR1 LGHNA, CDR2 YNFKEQ. The CDR3 spells CASSQRQFSGANVLTF. The CDR3 DNA, read in part, is TGCGCCAGCAGCCAGCGACAGTTCTCTGGGGCCAACGTC.